These T cell receptor beta chains were read from a single sample in a study of CD8 T cells in Susac syndrome. In TCRdb, the immunoSEQ multiplex PCR reads were re-called with MiXCR into one record per CDR3 protein. The sample contains around 300,000 distinct CDR3 sequences, almost 85% of which appear only once. The specimen was CD8+ T cells from PBMCs. All receptors derive from a human donor with multiple sclerosis. Both conserved end residues are trimmed from each CDR3.

ASSAGPGQGGNEQF	TRBV9	TRBJ2-1
ASSDYPASNQPQH	TRBV2	TRBJ1-5
ASSGGAGIFSTDTQY	TRBV28	TRBJ2-3
ASSPWTSGSDEQF	TRBV7-6	TRBJ2-1
ATSAHRDRDYNEQF	TRBV24-1	TRBJ2-1
ASTLLAGGPYEQY	TRBV6-5	TRBJ2-7
ASSPTGTNYGYT	TRBV2	TRBJ1-2
ASSFGRLQPQH	TRBV27	TRBJ1-5
ASSEDVSGRLAGVWEQY	TRBV6-1	TRBJ2-7
ASSYSNGPYGYT	TRBV6-5	TRBJ1-2
ASSGRAVPEMNTGELF	TRBV9	TRBJ2-2
ASSYGVSTEAF	TRBV6-2/TRBV6-3	TRBJ1-1